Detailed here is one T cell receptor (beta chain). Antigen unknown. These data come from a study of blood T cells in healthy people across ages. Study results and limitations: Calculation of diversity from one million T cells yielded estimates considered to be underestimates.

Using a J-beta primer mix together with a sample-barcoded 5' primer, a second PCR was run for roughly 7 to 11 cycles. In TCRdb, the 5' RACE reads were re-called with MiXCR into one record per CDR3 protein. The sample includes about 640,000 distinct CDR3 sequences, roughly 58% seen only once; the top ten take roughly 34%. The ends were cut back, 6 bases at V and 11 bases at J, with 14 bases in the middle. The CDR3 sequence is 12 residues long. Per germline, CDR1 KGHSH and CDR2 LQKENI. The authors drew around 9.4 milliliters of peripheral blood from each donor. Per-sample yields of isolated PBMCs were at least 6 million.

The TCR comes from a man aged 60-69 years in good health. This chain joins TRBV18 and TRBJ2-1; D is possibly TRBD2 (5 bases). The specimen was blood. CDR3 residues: CASSPSDFQQFF. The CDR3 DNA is TGTGCCAGCTCGCCATCGGACTTTCAGCAGTTCTTC.